These 28 T cell receptor beta chains were sequenced from one sample in a study of cytomegalovirus exposure and HLA in healthy donors. PCR amplification relied on 60 Vbeta primers (plus 13 Jbeta primers). Generated by immunoSEQ multiplex PCR, the TCRdb table keeps only in-frame clones and is missing some. The data contain about 250,000 clones, approximately 70% of them seen just once; the ten biggest clones take up around 2%. Sequenced material: PBMCs. These receptors were collected from a female donor in good health and CMV-seronegative.

This clone was picked up one time. This sequence joins TRBV7-8 and TRBJ2-1, with TRBD2 matching 9 bases. Germline loops: CDR1 SGHVS, CDR2 FQNEAQ. The CDR3 has 15 amino acids. The trim removed 3 bases at V and 5 bases at J, leaving 5 bases unmatched. The CDR3, as DNA: TGTGCCAGCAGCTTTCCTAGCGGGGATCACAATGAGCAGTTCTTC. It encodes CASSFPSGDHNEQFF.

A few counts support this clone. This chain connects TRBV28 to TRBJ1-2, with D unclear. The CDR3 covers 15 residues. Germline V gene sequence: CDR1 MDHEN, CDR2 SYDVKM. V lost 4 bases and J 4 bases, leaving 16 bases between the germline ends. The chain's CDR3 is CASSYSPLSIYGYTF. The CDR3 DNA is TGTGCCAGCAGTTACAGTCCCCTTTCTATCTATGGCTACACCTTC.

This sequence joins TRBV28 and TRBJ2-7; D gene unclear. V lost 5 bases and J 2 bases, leaving 10 bases between the germline ends. Per germline, CDR1 MDHEN and CDR2 SYDVKM. The CDR3 runs to 13 residues. This chain's CDR3 is CASSTTAPYEQYF. As DNA, the CDR3 is TGTGCCAGCAGTACCACAGCTCCCTACGAGCAGTACTTC.

This clone was recorded once. The J gene is TRBJ2-2, the V gene TRBV28; D uncertain. V was shortened by 7 bases and J by 2 bases, with 8 bases between the two germline ends. From germline, CDR1 is MDHEN and CDR2 SYDVKM. The CDR3 totals 13 residues. The CDR3 here is CASKADNTGELFF. DNA for the CDR3: TGTGCCAGCAAGGCGGATAACACCGGGGAGCTGTTTTTT.

This chain joins TRBV9 and TRBJ1-3; TRBD1 matches 8 bases. Germline loops: CDR1 SGDLS, CDR2 YYNGEE. V lost 4 bases, J lost 4 bases, and 13 bases stayed unmatched. This CDR3 contains 17 residues. The CDR3 DNA follows: TGTGCCAGCAGCACTAGCACGACAGGGGATACAGGAAACACCATATATTTT. It is translated as CASSTSTTGDTGNTIYF. Full variable domain (rest looked up from reference TRBV9 and TRBJ1-3): DSGVTQTPKHLITATGQRVTLRCSPRSGDLSVYWYQQSLDQGLQFLIQYYNGEERAKGNILERFSAQQFPDLHSELNLSSLELGDSALYFCASSTSTTGDTGNTIYFGEGSWLTVV.

The V call is TRBV18, the J call TRBJ1-2; 7 bases line up with TRBD1. The CDR3 consists of 16 residues. Trimming cost V 2 bases and J 4 bases; bases outside gene matches: 10. Germline CDR1 and CDR2: KGHSH and LQKENI. CDR3 residues: CASSPATPRGAYGYTF. In nucleotides, the CDR3 is TGTGCCAGCTCACCAGCTACCCCCAGGGGGGCCTATGGCTACACCTTC.

A word on this clone: The conserved phenylalanine or tryptophan is not found at the CDR3 terminus, so this likely reflects a read error. The limits of the CDR3 on the DNA are not certain, so only TCRdb's listed CDR3 is given. V gene TRBV6-1 combines with J gene TRBJ2-3; TRBD1 is the table's D call, not checked against the DNA. The CDR3 adds up to 11 amino acids, both ends counted. Germline V gene sequence: CDR1 MNHNS, CDR2 SASEGT. The chain's CDR3 is CASSDRDRESL.

In nucleotides, the CDR3 is TGTGCCAGCAGCTGGACGGCTAGCGGGACTGAAGAGACCCAGTACTTC. Its protein is CASSWTASGTEETQYF. The chain joins TRBV5-4 to TRBJ2-5; TRBD2 agrees at 9 bases. The CDR3 has 16 amino acids. CDR1 is SGHNT, CDR2 YYREEE, per germline (reference sequence). J lost 3 bases, V lost 3 bases, and 9 bases had no gene match.

This chain connects TRBV7-2 to TRBJ2-1, with D maybe TRBD2 (5 bases). The CDR3 has 13 amino acids. Trimming cost V 4 bases and J 6 bases, with 10 bases left between them. Germline values: CDR1 SGHTA, CDR2 FQGNSA. CDR3 coding DNA: TGTGCCAGCAGCTACCTAGCTTTCAATGAGCAGTTCTTC. Protein sequence: CASSYLAFNEQFF.

This chain links TRBV27 with TRBJ2-1; 12 bases map to TRBD1. V was clipped by 8 bases and J by 7 bases; unmatched bases: 12. CDR1 is MNHEY, CDR2 SMNVEV, per germline (reference sequence). The CDR3 spans 16 residues. The DNA of the CDR3 is TGTGCCAGCCTCCCGTTGGGACAGGGGGCGCGGAATGAGCAGTTCTTC. Translation gives CASLPLGQGARNEQFF.

This clone was found once. The chain employs TRBV29-1 and TRBJ2-1; 8 bases map to TRBD2. CDR1 and CDR2 from the germline V gene are SQVTM and ANQGSEA. This CDR3 spans 12 amino acids. V was pared by 8 bases and J by 10 bases, with 10 bases of the junction left unmatched. DNA for the CDR3: TGCAGCACCTTTTTCATAGCGGGAGAGCAGTTCTTC. This encodes CSTFFIAGEQFF.

The chain is built from TRBV7-7 and TRBJ2-3; possibly TRBD1 for D (6 bases). V lost 1 base to trimming and J lost 1 base, with 12 bases between them. Per the germline V gene, CDR1 is SSHAT and CDR2 is FNYEAQ (reference sequence). This CDR3 contains 16 residues. CDR3 DNA sequence: TGTGCCAGCAGCTTAGGTGTTAACAGGGGCACAGATACGCAGTATTTT. Amino acids: CASSLGVNRGTDTQYF.

V is TRBV6-1 and J is TRBJ2-5, with no clear D. The germline CDR1 and CDR2 sequences are MNHNS and SASEGT. There are 14 residues in the CDR3. Trimming pared 2 bases from V and 1 base from J, leaving 8 bases between. DNA for the CDR3: TGTGCCAGCAGTGAATTTGGGCCCCAAGAGACCCAGTACTTC. This translates into CASSEFGPQETQYF.

The genes are TRBV7-9 and TRBJ2-3; TRBD1 is a possible D gene (6 bases). Germline V lookup: CDR1 SEHNR, CDR2 FQNEAQ (reference sequence). V was clipped by 1 base and J by 3 bases, with 17 bases between them. The length of the CDR3 is 17 residues. The CDR3 nucleotides read TGTGCCAGCAGCTTAGGTCTACTCAACCAGGGGACAGATACGCAGTATTTT. It translates to CASSLGLLNQGTDTQYF.

This clone was seen a single time. V usage is TRBV6-1 and J usage is TRBJ1-4; 7 bases match TRBD1. Germline CDR1 reads MNHNS; CDR2 reads SASEGT. This CDR3 is 13 amino acids long. J lost 6 bases, V lost 8 bases, and 6 bases had no gene match. The DNA of the CDR3 is TGTGCCAGCGTAGACAGGGCCTATGAAAAACTGTTTTTT. It encodes CASVDRAYEKLFF.

This clone was seen a handful of times. This chain connects TRBV30 to TRBJ1-1, with no clear D. Germline assignment: CDR1 GTSNPN and CDR2 SVGIG (reference sequence). Trimming removed 5 bases at V and 7 bases at J, with 11 bases between. The CDR3 loop spans 11 amino acids. CDR3 sequence: CAWWRTGEAFF. DNA for the CDR3: TGTGCCTGGTGGAGGACGGGTGAAGCTTTCTTT.

The chain employs TRBV10-3 and TRBJ2-1; maybe TRBD2 (6 bases). The CDR3 contains 15 residues. V was clipped by 6 bases and J by 5 bases, with 17 bases between them. Germline V gives CDR1 ENHRY, CDR2 SYGVKD. The CDR3 DNA reads as TGTGCCATCAGGGGAGGTGAGACTACCGACAATGAGCAGTTCTTC. It codes for CAIRGGETTDNEQFF.

This clone was detected only a few times. The DNA for the CDR3 is TGCGCCAGCAGCCAAGAAAGGGACTCCAACACAGATACGCAGTATTTT. Its translation: CASSQERDSNTDTQYF. This rearrangement joins TRBV4-1 to TRBJ2-3; possibly TRBD2 for D (6 bases). The length of the CDR3 is 16 residues. The V and J ends lost 0 bases and 2 bases respectively, with 12 bases between them. Germline V lookup: CDR1 MGHRA, CDR2 YSYEKL.

Only a few counts were recorded for this clone. Germline and junction disagree at one end, which may indicate a read error. V gene TRBV7-7 combines with J gene TRBJ2-2, with TRBD1 matching 9 bases. The germline V gene encodes CDR1 SSHAT and CDR2 FNYEAQ (reference sequence). The CDR3 has 16 residues. CDR3 bases: TGTGCTAGCAGCTTGGGGACAGGGTCGATCAGCGGGGAGCTGTTTTTT. Translated: CASSLGTGSISGELFF.

The V and J genes are TRBV28 and TRBJ2-1; 9 nucleotides agree with TRBD2. V lost 6 bases, J lost 9 bases, and 12 bases stayed unmatched. Germline values: CDR1 MDHEN, CDR2 SYDVKM. There are 15 residues in the CDR3. The CDR3 protein is CASSRSGSGRREQFF. DNA of the CDR3: TGTGCCAGCAGCCGTAGCGGGAGCGGAAGGCGTGAGCAGTTCTTC.

The J gene is TRBJ2-7, the V gene TRBV27; possibly TRBD1 for D (7 bases). Germline V lookup: CDR1 MNHEY, CDR2 SMNVEV (reference sequence). The CDR3 consists of 15 residues. The V end lost 3 bases, the J end lost 4 bases, and 16 bases lay between the germline ends. CDR3 nucleotide sequence: TGTGCCAGCAGTTTTATCCAGGGGGGAGCTTACGAGCAGTACTTC. This sequence encodes CASSFIQGGAYEQYF.

This clone was seen more than once but under ten times. The chain carries TRBV7-2 and TRBJ2-5; D not resolved. This CDR3 is built from 11 residues. The V end lost 5 bases, the J end lost 4 bases, and 5 bases lay between the germline ends. Looked up from germline, CDR1 is SGHTA and CDR2 is FQGNSA. CDR3 in amino acids: CASSTGETQYF. CDR3 DNA sequence: TGTGCCAGCAGCACTGGAGAGACCCAGTACTTC.

The V and J genes are TRBV6-1 and TRBJ2-1; TRBD1 matches at 8 bases. The germline gives CDR1 MNHNS, CDR2 SASEGT. The V gene end was trimmed by 2 bases and the J gene end by 6 bases; junction bases not matched to a gene: 9. The CDR3 loop spans 16 amino acids. CDR3 in DNA: TGTGCCAGCAGTGAAAAAATCGGGACAGGCTCCAATGAGCAGTTCTTC. Protein sequence: CASSEKIGTGSNEQFF.

The CDR3 region is CASSFGTGQTFF. The CDR3 region has the DNA TGTGCCAGCAGCTTCGGGACAGGGCAAACTTTCTTT. This chain links TRBV11-2 with TRBJ1-1, with 9 bases lining up with TRBD1. Germline V gene data show CDR1 as SGHAT and CDR2 as FQNNGV. The CDR3 contains 12 residues. Trimming cost V 3 bases and J 12 bases; bases outside gene matches: 5.

The V and J genes are TRBV10-3 and TRBJ1-2; 10 bases are shared with TRBD1. Germline assignment: CDR1 ENHRY and CDR2 SYGVKD. The CDR3 runs 15 residues. Trimming removed 3 bases from V and 7 bases from J; junction bases left unmatched: 8. CDR3 loop: CAISEGWTGGIGYTF. In nucleotides, the CDR3 is TGTGCCATCAGTGAAGGGTGGACAGGGGGAATTGGCTACACCTTC.

In its sample, this clone was seen a few times. The DNA for the CDR3 is TGTGCCAGCTCACTGCTAGCGGGAGTTGATGAAGAGCAGTTCTTC. It is translated as CASSLLAGVDEEQFF. The chain combines TRBV18 with TRBJ2-1, with 10 nucleotides matching TRBD2. The germline CDR1 and CDR2 sequences are KGHSH and LQKENI. J was trimmed by 10 bases and V by 4 bases; bases with no gene match: 10. This CDR3 has 15 amino acids.

The gene calls are TRBV4-1 and TRBJ2-1, with TRBD2 as a possible D gene (5 bases). The CDR3 sequence is 18 residues long. The germline V gene has CDR1 MGHRA and CDR2 YSYEKL. V lost 0 bases and J 2 bases, leaving 17 bases between the germline ends. The CDR3 sequence: CASSQDLSGIGPYNEQFF. The CDR3 DNA reads TGCGCCAGCAGCCAAGATCTTTCCGGGATAGGACCCTACAATGAGCAGTTCTTC.

The chain recombines TRBV16 with TRBJ2-1; D possibly corresponds to TRBD2 (8 bases). CDR1 KGHSY and CDR2 FQNENV come from the germline V gene. CDR3 length: 16 residues. V dropped 1 base and J dropped 12 bases, with 22 bases sitting between them. The CDR3 region is CASSQLVGTVAGLQFF. In DNA, the CDR3 is TGTGCCAGCAGCCAATTGGTCGGGACAGTAGCGGGACTGCAGTTCTTC. The whole variable domain, remainder taken from reference TRBV16 and TRBJ2-1, is GEEVAQTPKHLVRGEGQKAKLYCAPIKGHSYVFWYQQVLKNEFKFLISFQNENVFDETGMPKERFSAKCLPNSPCSLEIQATKLEDSAVYFCASSQLVGTVAGLQFFGPGTRLTVL.